The clone carrying this T cell receptor (beta chain) has just a few counts. The repertoire was sequenced with immunoSEQ multiplex PCR; TCRdb's copy has only in-frame clones and lacks some. This table holds over 150,000 clones, approximately 95% found once. This entry is derived from a study of T cell responses to AZD1222 COVID-19 vaccine. V was cut by 5 bases and J by 5 bases, with 7 bases left in between. The CDR3 is 12 residues long. Germline CDR1 is SGHTA and CDR2 is FQGNSA. This chain links TRBV7-2 with TRBJ1-3; TRBD1 might be the D (6 bases). This receptor was obtained from an adult who received the MenACWY meningococcal vaccine as a control. The sequencing here drew on peripheral blood, taken 28 days after the second dose of the MenACWY control vaccine. The DNA of the CDR3 is TGTGCCAGCAGCCGGGACAGAAACACCATATATTTT. Amino acid sequence: CASSRDRNTIYF.